Following are 17 T cell receptor beta chains from one sample sequenced in a study of shared clonotypes between healthy human individuals (TCRdb year 2020). The library came from the immunoSEQ multiplex PCR assay. Drawn from immuneACCESS, this table holds only the in-frame rearrangements with V and J called that TCRdb kept. Clones are partly lost; checked studies trace under half to an unresolved V gene and leave the rest unexplained. Recorded for this sample are approximately 2.5 million clones; 90% to 95% of them occurred a single time. The ten largest clones capture 0.36% of the sample. The specimen sequenced was naive CD4+ T cells from PBMCs. Sample cell subset or site, as interpreted from the label and publication: CD45RA+ positively selected. The receptor set was obtained from a man younger than 35 in good health. Some clones in this sample may be carry-over from other donors' samples.

The chain recombines TRBV7-7 with TRBJ2-2; D unresolved. The CDR3 has 15 amino acids. The V end lost 3 bases, the J end lost 2 bases, and 10 bases lay between the germline ends. Germline V lookup: CDR1 SSHAT, CDR2 FNYEAQ (reference sequence). The CDR3 region is CASSLYRSNTGELFF. The DNA of the CDR3 is TGTGCCAGCAGCTTGTACCGCTCTAACACCGGGGAGCTGTTTTTT.

The chain has TRBV6-1 and TRBJ1-2; D gene unclear. This CDR3 has 15 residues. Per the germline V gene, CDR1 is MNHNS and CDR2 is SASEGT. Trimming pared 2 bases from V and 0 bases from J, leaving 10 bases between. The CDR3 is CASSETKWANYGYTF. The CDR3 nucleotides are TGTGCCAGCAGTGAAACCAAGTGGGCTAACTATGGCTACACCTTC.

The V and J genes are TRBV15 and TRBJ2-7, with TRBD2 as a possible D gene (5 bases). This CDR3 has 13 amino acids. The germline CDR1 and CDR2 sequences are LNHNV and YYDKDF (reference sequence). V was clipped by 4 bases and J by 6 bases, with 13 bases between them. The CDR3 loop reads CATSTTTGGEQYF. In DNA, the CDR3 is TGTGCCACCAGCACAACGACTGGAGGCGAGCAGTACTTC.

The chain links TRBV28 to TRBJ2-7; 7 bases align to TRBD2. The germline V gene has CDR1 MDHEN and CDR2 SYDVKM. Trimming at V came to 3 bases and at J to 6 bases, leaving 11 bases not matched to a gene. The CDR3 is 15 residues long. The CDR3 region has the DNA TGTGCCAGCAGTTTGAGTCGAGCGGGGTTTGGCGAGCAGTACTTC. Translating it yields CASSLSRAGFGEQYF.

The V call is TRBV2, the J call TRBJ2-1, with D perhaps given as TRBD1 or TRBD2 (5 bases each). The germline V and J ends were trimmed by 7 bases and 7 bases, with 20 bases remaining between them. CDR3 size: 15 residues. Looked up from germline, CDR1 is SNHLY and CDR2 is FYNNEI. The CDR3 nucleotides read TGTGCCAGCACCAAGGATGGGGGTTTTGGTAATGAGCAGTTCTTC. The encoded protein is CASTKDGGFGNEQFF.

The rearrangement joins TRBV2 to TRBJ1-2, with D hard to call. The germline CDR1 and CDR2 sequences are SNHLY and FYNNEI. V lost 4 bases to trimming and J lost 5 bases, with 17 bases between them. The CDR3 is 15 amino acids. The CDR3 DNA is TGTGCCAGCAGTGGAGGGCCTCCCTGGGGATATGGCTACACCTTC. Its protein is CASSGGPPWGYGYTF.

The gene calls are TRBV2 and TRBJ2-5, with D maybe TRBD2 (7 bases). V gave up 6 bases and J gave up 4 bases, with 15 bases separating them. The CDR3 is made up of 14 amino acids. CDR1 is SNHLY and CDR2 is FYNNEI in the germline V gene. The chain's CDR3 is CASSSGEGGETQYF. The CDR3 DNA reads as TGTGCCAGCAGCTCTGGGGAGGGGGGAGAGACCCAGTACTTC.

The chain has TRBV9 and TRBJ1-2; maybe TRBD1 (6 bases). V lost 0 bases and J 8 bases, leaving 14 bases between the germline ends. This CDR3 contains 14 residues. CDR1 SGDLS and CDR2 YYNGEE come from the germline V gene. This CDR3 is CASSVGQGLGGYTF. The CDR3 DNA is TGTGCCAGCAGCGTAGGCCAGGGGCTTGGCGGCTACACCTTC.

The chain joins TRBV2 to TRBJ1-2; D possibly corresponds to TRBD1 (6 bases). Germline V gives CDR1 SNHLY, CDR2 FYNNEI. This CDR3 spans 15 amino acids. V gave up 8 bases and J gave up 4 bases, with 20 bases separating them. Here the CDR3 reads CASLPEATRGYGYTF. CDR3 DNA sequence: TGTGCCAGCCTCCCCGAGGCCACCAGGGGCTATGGCTACACCTTC. Variable domain in full (rest from reference TRBV2 and TRBJ1-2): EPEVTQTPSHQVTQMGQEVILRCVPISNHLYFYWYRQILGQKVEFLVSFYNNEISEKSEIFDDQFSVERPDGSNFTLKIRSTKLEDSAMYFCASLPEATRGYGYTFGSGTRLTVV.

This clone was recorded only once. The genes are TRBV5-4 and TRBJ2-3; 12 bases are a match to TRBD2. Germline V gene lookup returns CDR1 SGHNT and CDR2 YYREEE (reference sequence). V was pared by 4 bases and J by 5 bases, with 2 bases of the junction left unmatched. The CDR3 loop spans 14 amino acids. The CDR3 reads CASSKGLAGDTQYF. CDR3 DNA sequence: TGTGCCAGCAGCAAGGGACTAGCGGGAGATACGCAGTATTTT. Using reference TRBV5-4 and TRBJ2-3 for the parts outside the CDR3, the full variable domain is ETGVTQSPTHLIKTRGQQVTLRCSSQSGHNTVSWYQQALGQGPQFIFQYYREEENGRGNFPPRFSGLQFPNYSSELNVNALELDDSALYLCASSKGLAGDTQYFGPGTRLTVL.

This clone was observed a single time. CDR3 DNA sequence: TGTGCCAGCTCGGCCGGGACAGGGAACTACGAGCAGTACTTC. It yields the protein CASSAGTGNYEQYF. This chain links TRBV18 with TRBJ2-7, with 9 bases lining up with TRBD1. Germline V gene lookup returns CDR1 KGHSH and CDR2 LQKENI. V dropped 6 bases and J dropped 3; count of bases not matched to a gene: 6. The CDR3 contains 14 residues.

The genes are TRBV7-2 and TRBJ1-2, with D unresolved. CDR1 is SGHTA, CDR2 FQGNSA, per germline. Trimming took off 5 bases at V and 4 bases at J, with 17 bases between the two ends. The CDR3 is 15 amino acids. The CDR3, as DNA: TGTGCCAGCAGCAAAGAGGGAATGTCGTCCTATGGCTACACCTTC. Its protein product is CASSKEGMSSYGYTF.

The V call is TRBV5-6, the J call TRBJ1-5; tentative D call: TRBD1 (6 bases). Looked up from germline, CDR1 is SGHDT and CDR2 is YYEEEE. This CDR3 has 16 residues. Trimming shortened V by 0 bases and J by 3 bases, and 13 bases separated the two germline ends. The CDR3 sequence is CASSLGRRGSNQPQHF. CDR3 DNA: TGTGCCAGCAGCTTGGGCCGCAGGGGTTCCAATCAGCCCCAGCATTTT.

This clone was observed a single time. The chain combines TRBV2 with TRBJ2-5; 7 bases align to TRBD1. This CDR3 has 14 amino acids. CDR1 and CDR2 from the germline V gene are SNHLY and FYNNEI. V shed 6 bases and J 2 bases; nucleotides not matched to a gene: 6. CDR3 loop: CASSEDRWQETQYF. In DNA, the CDR3 is TGTGCCAGCAGCGAGGACAGGTGGCAAGAGACCCAGTACTTC.

This clone showed up just once. The CDR3 region is CASSRGDRGFTGELFF. The CDR3 region has the DNA TGCGCCAGCAGCCGAGGGGACAGGGGTTTCACCGGGGAGCTGTTTTTT. This sequence joins TRBV4-1 and TRBJ2-2; TRBD1 matches at 10 bases. The CDR3 is 16 residues long. The J segment lost 4 bases and the V segment lost 4 bases, leaving 6 bases of the junction unmatched. CDR1 and CDR2 (germline): MGHRA, YSYEKL.

The chain uses TRBV28 and TRBJ2-1; D gene uncertain. The CDR3 runs 10 residues. The V gene lost 5 bases and the J gene lost 7 bases, with 3 bases spanning the gap. Germline assignment: CDR1 MDHEN and CDR2 SYDVKM. CDR3 nucleotide sequence: TGTGCCAGCAGTAGAAATGAGCAGTTCTTC. This translates into CASSRNEQFF.

The rearrangement joins TRBV5-1 to TRBJ2-3; 9 bases match TRBD2. Germline V gives CDR1 SGHRS, CDR2 YFSETQ. The CDR3 runs to 16 residues. Losses at the gene ends were 1 base for V and 2 bases for J; bases not matched to a gene: 5. The CDR3 DNA sequence: TGCGCCAGCAGCTTGCTTCCTAGCGGGACCACAGATACGCAGTATTTT. Protein product: CASSLLPSGTTDTQYF.